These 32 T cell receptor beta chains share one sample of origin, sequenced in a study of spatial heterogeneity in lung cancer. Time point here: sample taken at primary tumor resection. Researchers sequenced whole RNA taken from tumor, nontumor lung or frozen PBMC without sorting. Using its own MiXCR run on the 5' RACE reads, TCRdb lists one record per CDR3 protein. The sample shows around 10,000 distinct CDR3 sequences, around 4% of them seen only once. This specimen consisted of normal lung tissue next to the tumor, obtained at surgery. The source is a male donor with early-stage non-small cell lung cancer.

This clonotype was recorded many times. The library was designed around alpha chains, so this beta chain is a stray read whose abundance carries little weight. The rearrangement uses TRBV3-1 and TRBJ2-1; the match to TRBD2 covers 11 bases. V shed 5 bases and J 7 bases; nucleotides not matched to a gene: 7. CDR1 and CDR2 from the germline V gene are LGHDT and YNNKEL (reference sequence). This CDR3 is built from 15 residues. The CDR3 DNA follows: TGTGCCAGCAGCTCGATAGCGGGGGGGAGGAATGAGCAGTTCTTC. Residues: CASSSIAGGRNEQFF.

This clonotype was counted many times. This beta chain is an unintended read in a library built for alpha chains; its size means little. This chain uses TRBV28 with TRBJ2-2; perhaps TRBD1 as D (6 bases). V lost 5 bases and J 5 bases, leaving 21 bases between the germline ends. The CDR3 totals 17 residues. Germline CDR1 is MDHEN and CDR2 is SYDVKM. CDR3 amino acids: CASSEQGRVVSTGELFF. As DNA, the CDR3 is TGTGCCAGCAGTGAACAGGGTCGGGTCGTATCGACCGGGGAGCTGTTTTTT.

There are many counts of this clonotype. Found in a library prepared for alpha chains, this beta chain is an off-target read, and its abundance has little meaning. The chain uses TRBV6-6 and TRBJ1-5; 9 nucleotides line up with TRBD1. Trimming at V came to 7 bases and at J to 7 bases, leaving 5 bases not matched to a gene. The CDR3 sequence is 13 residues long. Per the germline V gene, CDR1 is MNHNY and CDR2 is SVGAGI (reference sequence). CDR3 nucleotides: TGTGCCAGCATCGGGACAGGGAGCCAGCCCCAGCATTTT. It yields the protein CASIGTGSQPQHF.

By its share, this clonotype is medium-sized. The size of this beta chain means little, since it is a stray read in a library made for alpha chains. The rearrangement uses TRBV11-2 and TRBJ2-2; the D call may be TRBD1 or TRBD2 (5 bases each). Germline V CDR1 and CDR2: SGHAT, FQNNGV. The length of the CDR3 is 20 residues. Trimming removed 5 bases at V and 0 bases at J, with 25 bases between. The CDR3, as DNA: TGTGCCAGCAGCCATAGGGACCGAGGTGTTGTACAGTCGAACACCGGGGAGCTGTTTTTT. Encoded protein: CASSHRDRGVVQSNTGELFF.

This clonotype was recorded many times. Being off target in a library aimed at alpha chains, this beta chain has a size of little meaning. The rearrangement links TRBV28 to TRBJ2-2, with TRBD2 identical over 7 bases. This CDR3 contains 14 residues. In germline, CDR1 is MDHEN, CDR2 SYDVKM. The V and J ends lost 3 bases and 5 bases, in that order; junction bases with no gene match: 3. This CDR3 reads CASSFEGGTGELFF. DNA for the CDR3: TGTGCCAGCAGTTTCGAGGGAGGGACCGGGGAGCTGTTTTTT.

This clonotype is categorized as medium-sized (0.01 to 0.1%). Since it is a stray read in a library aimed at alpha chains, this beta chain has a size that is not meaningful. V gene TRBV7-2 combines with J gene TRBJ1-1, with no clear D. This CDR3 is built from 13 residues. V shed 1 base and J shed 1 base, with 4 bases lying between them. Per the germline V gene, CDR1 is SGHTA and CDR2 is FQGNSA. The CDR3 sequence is CASSLGQNTEAFF. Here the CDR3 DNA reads TGTGCCAGCAGCTTAGGACAGAACACTGAAGCTTTCTTT.

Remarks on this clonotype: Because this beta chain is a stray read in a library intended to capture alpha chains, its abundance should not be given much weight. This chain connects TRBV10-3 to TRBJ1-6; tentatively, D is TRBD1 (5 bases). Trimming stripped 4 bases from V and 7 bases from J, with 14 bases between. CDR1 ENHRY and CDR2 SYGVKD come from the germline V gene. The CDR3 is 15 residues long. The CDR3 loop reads CAISAGGAGNSPLHF. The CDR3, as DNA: TGTGCCATCAGTGCCGGGGGAGCAGGGAATTCACCCCTCCACTTT.

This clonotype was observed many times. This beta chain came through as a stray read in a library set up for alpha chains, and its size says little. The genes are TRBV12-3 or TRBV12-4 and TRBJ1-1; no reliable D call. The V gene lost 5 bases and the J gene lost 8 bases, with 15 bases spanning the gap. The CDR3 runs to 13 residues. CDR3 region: CASSPTNSVEAFF. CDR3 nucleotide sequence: TGTGCCAGCAGTCCGACCAACTCAGTAGAAGCTTTCTTT.

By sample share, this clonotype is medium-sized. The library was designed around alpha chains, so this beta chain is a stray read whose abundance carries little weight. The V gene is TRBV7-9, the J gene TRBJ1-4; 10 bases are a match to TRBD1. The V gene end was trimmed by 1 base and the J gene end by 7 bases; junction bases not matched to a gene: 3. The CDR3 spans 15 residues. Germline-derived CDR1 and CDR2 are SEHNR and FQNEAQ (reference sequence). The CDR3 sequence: CASSLVGTGVEKLFF. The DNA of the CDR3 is TGTGCCAGCAGCTTAGTGGGGACAGGGGTTGAAAAACTGTTTTTT.

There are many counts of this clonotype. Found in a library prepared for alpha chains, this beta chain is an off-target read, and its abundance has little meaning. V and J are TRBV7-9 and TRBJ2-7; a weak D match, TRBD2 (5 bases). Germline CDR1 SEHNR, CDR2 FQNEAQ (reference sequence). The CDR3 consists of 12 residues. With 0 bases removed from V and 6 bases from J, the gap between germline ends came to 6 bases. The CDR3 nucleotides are TGTGCCAGCAGCTTAGCCGGGATCGAGCAGTACTTC. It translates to CASSLAGIEQYF.

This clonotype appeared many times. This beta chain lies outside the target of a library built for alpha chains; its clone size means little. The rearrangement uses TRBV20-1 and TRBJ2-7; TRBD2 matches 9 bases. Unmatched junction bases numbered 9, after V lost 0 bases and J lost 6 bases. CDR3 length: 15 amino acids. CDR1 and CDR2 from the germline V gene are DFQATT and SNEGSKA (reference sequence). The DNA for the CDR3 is TGCAGTGCTAGAGATAGGGCGGGAGGGCCATTCGAGCAGTACTTC. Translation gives CSARDRAGGPFEQYF.

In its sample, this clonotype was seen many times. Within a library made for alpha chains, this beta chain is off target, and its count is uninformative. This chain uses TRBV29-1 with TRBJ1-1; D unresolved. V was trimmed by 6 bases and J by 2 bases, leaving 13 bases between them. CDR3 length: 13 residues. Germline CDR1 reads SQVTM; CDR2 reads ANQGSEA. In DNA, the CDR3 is TGCAGCGTAAAGACGGGAGGTAACACTGAAGCTTTCTTT. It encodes CSVKTGGNTEAFF.

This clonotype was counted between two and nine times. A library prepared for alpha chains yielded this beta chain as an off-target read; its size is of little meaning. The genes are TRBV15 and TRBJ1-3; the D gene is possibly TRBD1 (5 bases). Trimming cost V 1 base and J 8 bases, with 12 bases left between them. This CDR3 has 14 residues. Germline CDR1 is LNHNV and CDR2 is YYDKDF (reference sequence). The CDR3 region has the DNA TGTGCCACCAGCAGAGGGGACGGAGAGGACACCATATATTTT. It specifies CATSRGDGEDTIYF.

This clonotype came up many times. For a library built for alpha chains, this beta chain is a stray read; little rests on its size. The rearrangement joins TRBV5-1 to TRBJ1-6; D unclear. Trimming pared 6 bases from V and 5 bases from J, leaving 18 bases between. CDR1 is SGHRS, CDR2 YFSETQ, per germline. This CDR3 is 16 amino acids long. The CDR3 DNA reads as TGCGCCAGCAAACCACAACCCGTTGGGGATAATTCACCCCTCCACTTT. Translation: CASKPQPVGDNSPLHF. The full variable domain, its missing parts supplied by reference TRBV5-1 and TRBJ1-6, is KAGVTQTPRYLIKTRGQQVTLSCSPISGHRSVSWYQQTPGQGLQFLFEYFSETQRNKGNFPGRFSGRQFSNSRSEMNVSTLELGDSALYLCASKPQPVGDNSPLHFGNGTRLTVT.

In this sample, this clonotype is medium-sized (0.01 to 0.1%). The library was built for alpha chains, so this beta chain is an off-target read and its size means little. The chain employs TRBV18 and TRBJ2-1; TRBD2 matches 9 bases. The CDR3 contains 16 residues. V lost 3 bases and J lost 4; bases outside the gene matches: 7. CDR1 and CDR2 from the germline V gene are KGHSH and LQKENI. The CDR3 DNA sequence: TGTGCCAGCTCACCGTGGCGAGCGGGAGGTTACAATGAGCAGTTCTTC. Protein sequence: CASSPWRAGGYNEQFF.

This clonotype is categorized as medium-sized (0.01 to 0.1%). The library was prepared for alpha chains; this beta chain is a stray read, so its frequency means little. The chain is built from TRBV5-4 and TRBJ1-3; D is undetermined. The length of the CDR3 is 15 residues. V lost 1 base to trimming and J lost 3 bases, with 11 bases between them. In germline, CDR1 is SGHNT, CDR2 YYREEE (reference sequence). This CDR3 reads CASSLNGFNGNTIYF. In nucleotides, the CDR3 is TGTGCCAGCAGCTTGAATGGGTTTAATGGAAACACCATATATTTT.

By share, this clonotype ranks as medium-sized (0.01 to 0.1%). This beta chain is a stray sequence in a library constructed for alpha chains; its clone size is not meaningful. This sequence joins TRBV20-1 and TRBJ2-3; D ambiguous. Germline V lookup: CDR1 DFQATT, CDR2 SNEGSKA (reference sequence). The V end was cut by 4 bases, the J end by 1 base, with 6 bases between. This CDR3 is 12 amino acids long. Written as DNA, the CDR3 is TGCAGTGCTAAGGCGGGCACAGATACGCAGTATTTT. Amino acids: CSAKAGTDTQYF.

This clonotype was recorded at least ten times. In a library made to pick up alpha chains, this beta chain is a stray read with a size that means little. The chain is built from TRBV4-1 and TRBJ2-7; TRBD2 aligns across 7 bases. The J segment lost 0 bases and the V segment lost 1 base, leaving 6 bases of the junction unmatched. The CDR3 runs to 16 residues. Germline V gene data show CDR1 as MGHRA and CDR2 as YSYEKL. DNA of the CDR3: TGCGCCAGCAGCCAAGCAGTACGGGAGGACTCCTACGAGCAGTACTTC. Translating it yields CASSQAVREDSYEQYF.

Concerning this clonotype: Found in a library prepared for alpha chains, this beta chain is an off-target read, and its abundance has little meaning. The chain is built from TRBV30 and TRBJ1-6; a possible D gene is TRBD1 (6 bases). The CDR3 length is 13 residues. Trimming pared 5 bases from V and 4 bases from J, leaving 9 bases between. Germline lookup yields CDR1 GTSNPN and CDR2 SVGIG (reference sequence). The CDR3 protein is CAWQQGYNSPLHF. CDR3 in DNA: TGTGCCTGGCAACAGGGATATAATTCACCCCTCCACTTT.

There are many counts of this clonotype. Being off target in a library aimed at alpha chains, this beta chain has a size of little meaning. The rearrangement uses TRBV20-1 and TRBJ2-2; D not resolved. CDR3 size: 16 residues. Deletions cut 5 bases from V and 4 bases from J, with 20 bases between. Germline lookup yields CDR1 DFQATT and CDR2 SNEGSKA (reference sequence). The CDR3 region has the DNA TGCAGTGCTGCTCCGGTAGAAAATGGACCCACCGGGGAGCTGTTTTTT. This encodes CSAAPVENGPTGELFF.

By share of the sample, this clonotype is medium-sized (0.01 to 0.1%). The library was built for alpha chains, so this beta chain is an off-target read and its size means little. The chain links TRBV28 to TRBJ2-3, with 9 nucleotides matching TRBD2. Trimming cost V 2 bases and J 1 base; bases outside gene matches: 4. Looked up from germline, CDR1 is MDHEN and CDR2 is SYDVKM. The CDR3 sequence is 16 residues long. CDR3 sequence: CASSLVRTSGTDTQYF. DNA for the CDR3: TGTGCCAGCAGTTTAGTACGGACTAGCGGCACAGATACGCAGTATTTT.

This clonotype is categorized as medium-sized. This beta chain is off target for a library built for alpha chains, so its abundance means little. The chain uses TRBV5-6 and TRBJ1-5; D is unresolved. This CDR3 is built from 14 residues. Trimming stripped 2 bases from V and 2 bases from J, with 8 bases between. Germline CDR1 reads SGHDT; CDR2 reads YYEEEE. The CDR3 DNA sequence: TGTGCCAGCAGCTTAAGTAAGGGCAATCAGCCCCAGCATTTT. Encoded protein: CASSLSKGNQPQHF.

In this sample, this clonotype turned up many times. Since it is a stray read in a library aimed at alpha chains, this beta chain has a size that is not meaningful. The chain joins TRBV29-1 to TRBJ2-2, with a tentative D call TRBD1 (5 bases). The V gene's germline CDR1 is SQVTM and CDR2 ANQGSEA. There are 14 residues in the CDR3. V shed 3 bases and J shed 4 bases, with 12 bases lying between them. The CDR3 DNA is TGCAGCGTTGATAGGGGCGGTATCACCGGGGAGCTGTTTTTT. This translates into CSVDRGGITGELFF.

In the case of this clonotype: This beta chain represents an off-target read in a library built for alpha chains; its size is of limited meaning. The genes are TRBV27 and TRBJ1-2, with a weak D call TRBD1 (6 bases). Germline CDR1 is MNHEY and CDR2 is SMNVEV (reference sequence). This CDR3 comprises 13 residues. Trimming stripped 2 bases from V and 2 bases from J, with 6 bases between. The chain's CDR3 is CASSLTGNYGYTF. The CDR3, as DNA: TGTGCCAGCAGTTTAACAGGGAACTATGGCTACACCTTC.

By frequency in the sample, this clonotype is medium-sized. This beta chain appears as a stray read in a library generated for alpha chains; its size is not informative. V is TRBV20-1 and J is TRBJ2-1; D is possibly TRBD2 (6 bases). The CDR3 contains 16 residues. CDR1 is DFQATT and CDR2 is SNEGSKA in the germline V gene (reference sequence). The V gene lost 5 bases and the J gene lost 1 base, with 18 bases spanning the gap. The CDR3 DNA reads TGCAGTGCTGCTTCACCGGGACTGCCGTCCTACAATGAGCAGTTCTTC. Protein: CSAASPGLPSYNEQFF.

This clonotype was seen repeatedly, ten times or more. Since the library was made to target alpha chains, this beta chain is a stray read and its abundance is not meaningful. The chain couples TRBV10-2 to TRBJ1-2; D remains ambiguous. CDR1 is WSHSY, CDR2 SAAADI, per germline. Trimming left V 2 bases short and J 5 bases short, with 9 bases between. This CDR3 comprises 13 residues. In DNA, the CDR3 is TGCGCCAGCAGTGAGGACGGGAAGTATGGCTACACCTTC. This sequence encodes CASSEDGKYGYTF.

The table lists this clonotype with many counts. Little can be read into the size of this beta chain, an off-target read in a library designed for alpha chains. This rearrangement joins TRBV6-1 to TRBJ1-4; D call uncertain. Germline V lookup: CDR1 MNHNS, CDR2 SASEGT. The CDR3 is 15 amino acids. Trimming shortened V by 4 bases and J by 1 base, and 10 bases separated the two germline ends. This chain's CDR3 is CASSAEQLTNEKLFF. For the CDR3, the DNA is TGTGCCAGCAGTGCCGAACAGCTAACTAATGAAAAACTGTTTTTT.

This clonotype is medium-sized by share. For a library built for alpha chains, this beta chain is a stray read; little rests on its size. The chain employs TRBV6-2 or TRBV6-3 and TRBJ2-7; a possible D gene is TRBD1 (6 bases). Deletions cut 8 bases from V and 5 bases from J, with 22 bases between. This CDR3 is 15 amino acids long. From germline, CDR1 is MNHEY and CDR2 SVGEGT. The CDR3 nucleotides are TGTGCCAGCTCTTCTCTGTCGGGACAAACTGACGAGCAGTACTTC. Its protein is CASSSLSGQTDEQYF.

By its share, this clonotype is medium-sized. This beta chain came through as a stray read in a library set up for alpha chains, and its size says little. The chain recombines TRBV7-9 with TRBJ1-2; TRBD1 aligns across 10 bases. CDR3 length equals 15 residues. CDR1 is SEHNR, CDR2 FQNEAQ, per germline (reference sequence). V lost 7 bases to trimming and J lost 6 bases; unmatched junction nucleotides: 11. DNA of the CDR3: TGTGCCAGCACCACCCGGACCGGGACAGGGGATGGCTACACCTTC. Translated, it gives CASTTRTGTGDGYTF.

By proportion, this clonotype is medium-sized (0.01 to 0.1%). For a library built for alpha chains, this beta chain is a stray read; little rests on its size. The CDR3 DNA sequence: TGCGCCAGCAGCTTGGATGCAGGGAACGGAAACACCATATATTTT. It specifies CASSLDAGNGNTIYF. The gene calls are TRBV5-1 and TRBJ1-3; possibly TRBD1 for D (5 bases). CDR3 length: 15 amino acids. Germline V CDR1 and CDR2: SGHRS, YFSETQ. V lost 0 bases to trimming and J lost 4 bases, with 11 bases between them.

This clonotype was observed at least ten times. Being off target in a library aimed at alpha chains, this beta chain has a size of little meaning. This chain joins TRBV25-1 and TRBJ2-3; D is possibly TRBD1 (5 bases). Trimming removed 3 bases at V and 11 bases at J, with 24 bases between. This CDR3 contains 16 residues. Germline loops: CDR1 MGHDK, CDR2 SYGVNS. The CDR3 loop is CASSDSGRNSRSGQYF. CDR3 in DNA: TGTGCCAGCAGTGACTCAGGGCGAAATTCACGATCCGGGCAGTATTTT.

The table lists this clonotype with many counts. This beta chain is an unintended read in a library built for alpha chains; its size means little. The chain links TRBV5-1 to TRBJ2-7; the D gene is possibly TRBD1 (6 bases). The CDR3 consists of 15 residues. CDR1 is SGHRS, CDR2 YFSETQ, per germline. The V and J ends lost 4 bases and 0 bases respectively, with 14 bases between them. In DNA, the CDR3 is TGCGCCAGCAGCCGGATTGGACAGTCCTCCTACGAGCAGTACTTC. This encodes CASSRIGQSSYEQYF.